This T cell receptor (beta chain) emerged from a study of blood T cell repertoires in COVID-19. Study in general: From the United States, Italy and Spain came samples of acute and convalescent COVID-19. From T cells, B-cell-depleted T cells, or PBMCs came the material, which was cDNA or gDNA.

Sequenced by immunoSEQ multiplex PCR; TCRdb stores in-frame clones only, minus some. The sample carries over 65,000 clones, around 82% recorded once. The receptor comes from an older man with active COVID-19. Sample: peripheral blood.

The CDR3 nucleotides are TGTGCCAGCAGTTTATCGGGACTTCATCTCGTCAAAAACATTCAGTACTTC. Its translation is CASSLSGLHLVKNIQYF. The chain joins TRBV28 to TRBJ2-4; D is perhaps TRBD2 (6 bases). The ends were cut back, 1 base at V and 3 bases at J, with 16 bases in the middle. This CDR3 is 17 amino acids long. CDR1 and CDR2 from the germline V gene are MDHEN and SYDVKM.